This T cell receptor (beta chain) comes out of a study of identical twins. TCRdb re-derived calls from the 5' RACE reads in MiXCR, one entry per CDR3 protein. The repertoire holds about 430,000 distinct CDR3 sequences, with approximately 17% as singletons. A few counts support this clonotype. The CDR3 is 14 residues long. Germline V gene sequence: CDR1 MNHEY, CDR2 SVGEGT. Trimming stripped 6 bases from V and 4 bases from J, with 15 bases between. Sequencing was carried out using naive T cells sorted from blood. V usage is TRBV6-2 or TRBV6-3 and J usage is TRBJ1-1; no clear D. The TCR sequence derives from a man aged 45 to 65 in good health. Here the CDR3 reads CASSPDEGSTEAFF. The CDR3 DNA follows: TGTGCCAGCAGCCCGGACGAAGGGAGCACTGAAGCTTTCTTT.